Listed below are T cell receptor beta chains from one sample, sequenced in a study of blood T cell repertoires in COVID-19. The assay was immunoSEQ multiplex PCR, and TCRdb's table has in-frame clones only and misses some. The sample lists tens of thousands of clones; roughly 85% were seen once. The specimen was peripheral blood. These receptors were obtained from a human donor in a cohort sampled during active COVID-19. Each CDR3 is given with its conserved first and last residue. Each record gives: D gene, J gene, V gene, clone size, CDR3 protein, CDR3 DNA. The D gene is left open where the match is weak. Clone size is stated in some rows and not others, as once, few, many or a class when expanded.

.	TRBJ2-7	TRBV11-2	.	CASSSRTAKAYEQYF	TGTGCCAGCAGCTCCAGGACAGCCAAAGCCTACGAGCAGTACTTC
.	TRBJ1-1	TRBV2	.	CASRGGRGMNTEAFF	TGTGCCAGCAGGGGAGGACGGGGAATGAACACTGAAGCTTTCTTT
.	TRBJ2-7	TRBV12-3/TRBV12-4	.	CASTIDLPYEQYF	TGTGCCAGCACCATAGACTTGCCCTACGAGCAGTACTTC
TRBD1	TRBJ1-4	TRBV28	few	CASSPFGQGGSEKLFF	TGTGCCAGCAGTCCCTTCGGACAGGGCGGGAGTGAAAAACTGTTTTTT
TRBD1	TRBJ1-2	TRBV29-1	.	CSVTPGGRNYGYTF	TGCAGCGTTACCCCAGGGGGGCGAAACTATGGCTACACCTTC
.	TRBJ2-3	TRBV5-5	.	CASSSRRTAADTQYF	TGTGCCAGCAGCTCCCGCCGGACAGCGGCAGATACGCAGTATTTT
.	TRBJ1-6	TRBV7-3	.	CASSLQTRGYNSPLHF	TGTGCCAGCAGCCTCCAAACGCGGGGCTATAATTCACCCCTCCACTTT
TRBD2	TRBJ2-7	TRBV5-4	.	CASSPGTSAYYEQYF	TGTGCCAGCAGCCCAGGGACTAGCGCCTACTACGAGCAGTACTTC
TRBD1	TRBJ2-7	TRBV4-3	.	CASSRYSSTGSAEQYF	TGCGCCAGCAGCCGATATTCGTCGACAGGGTCCGCCGAGCAGTACTTC
TRBD2	TRBJ2-1	TRBV19	.	CASRDTSGGISTGQFF	TGTGCCAGCCGCGATACTAGCGGGGGGATCTCCACGGGGCAGTTCTTC
.	TRBJ1-5	TRBV6-5	few	CASSSGWHQPQHF	TGTGCCAGCAGTTCAGGGTGGCATCAGCCCCAGCATTTT
TRBD2	TRBJ2-3	TRBV7-9	.	CASSPIAGGPKIDTQYF	TGTGCCAGCAGCCCGATAGCGGGAGGTCCCAAAATCGATACGCAGTATTTT
TRBD1	TRBJ1-4	TRBV18	.	CASSPDRGVNEKLFF	TGTGCCAGCTCGCCAGACAGGGGGGTTAATGAAAAACTGTTTTTT